Included here is one T cell receptor beta chain sequence, with context. Repertoires were generated with immunoSEQ multiplex PCR, while TCRdb's copy carries only in-frame clones and drops some. The table has about 45,000 clones, around 88% seen once. The data are from a study of PD-L1 blockade in urothelial cancer. About the research overall: In the patient group, most of the roughly 30 were males with bladder-origin urothelial cancer.

Trimming stripped 1 base from V and 1 base from J, with 11 bases between. CDR1 is SGHRS and CDR2 is YFSETQ in the germline V gene. CDR3 size: 15 residues. This TCR was recovered from a man older than 75 with urothelial cancer. The chain recombines TRBV5-1 with TRBJ1-1, with D maybe TRBD1 (5 bases). The sample consisted of PBMCs, taken around atezolizumab (anti-PD-L1) treatment. The CDR3 bases are TGCGCCAGCAGCTTGATGGTGGGGGGGAACACTGAAGCTTTCTTT. Translating gives CASSLMVGGNTEAFF.